These 3 T cell receptor beta chains were sequenced from one sample in a study of T cells after yellow fever vaccination. Each CDR3 protein gets one entry after TCRdb re-called the 5' RACE reads with MiXCR. The sample has 300,000 to 400,000 distinct CDR3 sequences, roughly an eighth seen once. This material consisted of CD4+ T cells sorted from PBMCs, taken 15 days after the yellow fever booster vaccination. Source of these receptors: a man younger than 35 who received the YFV17D yellow fever vaccine.

The gene calls are TRBV7-7 and TRBJ2-3, with 7 bases fitting TRBD2. V shed 5 bases, J shed 2 bases, and the junction held 10 bases outside the gene matches. Germline values: CDR1 SSHAT, CDR2 FNYEAQ (reference sequence). The CDR3 totals 16 residues. CDR3 coding DNA: TGTGCCAGCAGCGCTACATCGGGGGGACTCACAGATACGCAGTATTTT. It yields the protein CASSATSGGLTDTQYF.

This clonotype has only a few counts. The junction departs from germline at one end; a sequencing error may be responsible. This chain joins TRBV11-2 and TRBJ2-1; D perhaps matches TRBD1 (5 bases). There are 11 residues in the CDR3. Germline loops: CDR1 SGHAT, CDR2 FQNNGV. Here the CDR3 DNA reads TGTGCCAGCAGCTTGGAAGGGGCCGCACTCTTC. Translated: CASSLEGAALF.

A few counts support this clonotype. This chain uses TRBV3-1 with TRBJ2-6; 10 bases are a match to TRBD1. Germline trimming cut 3 bases from V and 3 bases from J; bases unmatched to any gene: 5. Per germline, CDR1 LGHDT and CDR2 YNNKEL (reference sequence). The CDR3 runs to 17 residues. CDR3: CASSHDRGHFGANVLTF. CDR3 coding DNA: TGTGCCAGCAGCCACGACAGGGGGCACTTTGGGGCCAACGTCCTGACTTTC.